Presented here are 21 T cell receptor beta chains from one specimen sequenced in a study of vaccination and CD4 T cells after COVID-19. Cultured CD4+ T-cell DNA underwent Oncomine TCR Beta short-read sequencing. TCRdb processed the PCR reads anew with MiXCR; each CDR3 protein has one entry. The sample carries some 13,000 distinct CDR3 sequences, around two fifths recorded once. The antigens of these receptors remain unknown. Treatment given: roughly 11-day PBMC culture with coronavirus spike peptide pools or control peptides (ViraFEST assay). Sample: CD4+ T cells from blood, cultured in vitro. All receptors come from a human donor who had recovered from COVID-19.

This chain links TRBV2 with TRBJ1-2; no firm D call. V was pared by 8 bases and J by 5 bases, with 9 bases between. From germline, CDR1 is SNHLY and CDR2 FYNNEI. This CDR3 region has 11 residues. CDR3 protein: CASGQGYGYTF. CDR3 DNA: TGTGCCAGCGGGCAAGGGTATGGCTACACCTTC.

V gene TRBV6-1 combines with J gene TRBJ1-2, with 7 bases matching TRBD1. CDR3 length: 13 residues. Trimming removed 5 bases from V and 3 bases from J; junction bases left unmatched: 3. Looked up from germline, CDR1 is MNHNS and CDR2 is SASEGT. The CDR3 DNA sequence: TGTGCCAGCAGTAAGGGGGCTGACTATGGCTACACCTTC. Residues: CASSKGADYGYTF.

The chain employs TRBV20-1 and TRBJ1-5; the D is unclear. This CDR3 is 15 amino acids long. The germline gives CDR1 DFQATT, CDR2 SNEGSKA (reference sequence). Trimming stripped 1 base from V and 2 bases from J, with 12 bases between. DNA for the CDR3: TGCAGTGCTAGAGGGTCGTCGGCTCGCAATCAGCCCCAGCATTTT. This sequence encodes CSARGSSARNQPQHF.

The CDR3 loop reads CASSQEIGGGGELFF. In DNA form, the CDR3 reads TGCGCCAGCAGCCAAGAAATCGGTGGAGGGGGGGAGCTGTTTTTT. This chain uses TRBV4-1 with TRBJ2-2; D might be TRBD2 (6 bases). The germline gives CDR1 MGHRA, CDR2 YSYEKL. V lost 0 bases, J lost 8 bases, and 13 bases lay in between. The CDR3 covers 15 residues.

This clonotype has just a few counts. For the CDR3, the DNA is TGTGCCAGCCTTCCCCAAGGGCTAGGAGGCGGAAACACCATATATTTT. Protein sequence: CASLPQGLGGGNTIYF. The chain has TRBV2 and TRBJ1-3, with D unresolved. This CDR3 region has 16 residues. CDR1 is SNHLY, CDR2 FYNNEI, per germline. Trimming took 8 bases from V and 4 from J, leaving 21 bases between them.

The chain combines TRBV7-9 with TRBJ1-5; no definite D call. Germline V gene lookup returns CDR1 SEHNR and CDR2 FQNEAQ (reference sequence). Trimming stripped 2 bases from V and 1 base from J, with 6 bases between. The CDR3 consists of 14 residues. The CDR3 here is CASSLIGSNQPQHF. The CDR3 DNA sequence: TGTGCCAGCAGCTTAATAGGGAGCAATCAGCCCCAGCATTTT.

In its sample, this clonotype was seen a few times. This chain links TRBV19 with TRBJ1-2, with D possibly being TRBD1 (5 bases). Germline-derived CDR1 and CDR2 are LNHDA and SQIVND (reference sequence). The CDR3 spans 17 residues. Trimming removed 4 bases from V and 4 bases from J, with 22 bases in between. The CDR3 here is CASSRGRWGRGVYGYTF. In DNA, the CDR3 is TGTGCCAGTAGTAGGGGAAGGTGGGGAAGAGGGGTCTATGGCTACACCTTC.

In its sample, this clonotype was seen a few times. The chain is built from TRBV5-1 and TRBJ1-2; D ambiguous. The CDR3 has 13 amino acids. V shed 2 bases and J shed 3 bases, with 8 bases lying between them. Germline CDR1 SGHRS, CDR2 YFSETQ. The CDR3 nucleotides read TGCGCCAGCAGCTTCGACACGTACTATGGCTACACCTTC. This encodes CASSFDTYYGYTF. The entire variable domain, with the rest obtained from reference TRBV5-1 and TRBJ1-2, is as follows: KAGVTQTPRYLIKTRGQQVTLSCSPISGHRSVSWYQQTPGQGLQFLFEYFSETQRNKGNFPGRFSGRQFSNSRSEMNVSTLELGDSALYLCASSFDTYYGYTFGSGTRLTVV.

The V and J genes are TRBV30 and TRBJ2-1; D is perhaps TRBD1 (6 bases). This CDR3 is built from 15 residues. Germline V CDR1 and CDR2: GTSNPN, SVGIG (reference sequence). The germline V and J ends were trimmed by 0 bases and 1 base, with 10 bases remaining between them. The CDR3 here is CAWSVGQPSYNEQFF. The DNA for the CDR3 is TGTGCCTGGAGTGTAGGACAGCCGTCCTACAATGAGCAGTTCTTC.

V gene TRBV19 combines with J gene TRBJ1-1; the D is unclear. CDR3 size: 15 residues. The germline V and J ends were trimmed by 4 bases and 0 bases, with 12 bases remaining between them. Germline CDR1 is LNHDA and CDR2 is SQIVND (reference sequence). The CDR3, as DNA: TGTGCCAGTAGTACCACGGACTTGTTGAACACTGAAGCTTTCTTT. Translated: CASSTTDLLNTEAFF.

This clonotype has just a few counts. The chain has TRBV7-9 and TRBJ2-3, with a weak D call TRBD2 (6 bases). Germline V CDR1 and CDR2: SEHNR, FQNEAQ (reference sequence). V was clipped by 2 bases and J by 4 bases, with 10 bases between them. CDR3 length: 14 residues. CDR3 sequence (DNA): TGTGCCAGCAGCTTATCGACTAGTCCAGATACGCAGTATTTT. It yields the protein CASSLSTSPDTQYF. Combining the CDR3 with reference TRBV7-9 and TRBJ2-3 gives the whole variable domain DTGVSQNPRHKITKRGQNVTFRCDPISEHNRLYWYRQTLGQGPEFLTYFQNEAQLEKSRLLSDRFSAERPKGSFSTLEIQRTEQGDSAMYLCASSLSTSPDTQYFGPGTRLTVL.

This clonotype was observed a few times. The V gene is TRBV20-1, the J gene TRBJ1-1, with D maybe TRBD1 (5 bases). Germline V gene sequence: CDR1 DFQATT, CDR2 SNEGSKA (reference sequence). V was shortened by 3 bases and J by 4 bases, with 12 bases between the two germline ends. This CDR3 region has 13 residues. The CDR3 is CSASGRALTEAFF. The DNA of the CDR3 is TGCAGTGCTAGTGGCAGGGCGCTCACTGAAGCTTTCTTT.

This chain connects TRBV11-3 to TRBJ2-7, with a tentative D call TRBD2 (6 bases). Germline values: CDR1 SGHNT, CDR2 YENEEA. Between the trimmed V and J ends, which lost 0 bases and 3 bases, there was a span of 15 bases. The CDR3 sequence is 16 residues long. CDR3 in amino acids: CASSLDGRDGSYEQYF. The CDR3 nucleotides read TGTGCCAGCAGCTTAGACGGACGGGACGGGAGCTACGAGCAGTACTTC.

The J gene is TRBJ1-2, the V gene TRBV7-2; 7 bases align to TRBD1. V shed 5 bases, J shed 6 bases, and the junction held 9 bases outside the gene matches. Germline V gives CDR1 SGHTA, CDR2 FQGNSA. The CDR3 is made up of 14 amino acids. The CDR3 protein is CASSPQDRSHGYTF. The CDR3 DNA reads as TGTGCCAGCAGCCCCCAGGACAGGTCCCATGGCTACACCTTC.

This clonotype came up a few times. The chain has TRBV19 and TRBJ1-1, with unresolved D. Germline V CDR1 and CDR2: LNHDA, SQIVND (reference sequence). The CDR3 length is 14 residues. Between the trimmed V and J ends, which lost 5 bases and 1 base, there was a span of 11 bases. The CDR3 nucleotides are TGTGCCAGTAGTTTCTGGACGGGGAACACTGAAGCTTTCTTT. Its protein is CASSFWTGNTEAFF.

The chain links TRBV20-1 to TRBJ2-1, with D perhaps TRBD1 or TRBD2 (5 bases each). Trimming stripped 8 bases from V and 3 bases from J, with 14 bases between. CDR1 and CDR2 (germline): DFQATT, SNEGSKA (reference sequence). This CDR3 is built from 13 residues. CDR3 nucleotides: TGCAGTTCCCAAGGGGCGGGCTACAATGAGCAGTTCTTC. This encodes CSSQGAGYNEQFF.

This clonotype has only one observation. The gene calls are TRBV2 and TRBJ2-3; D is unresolved. This CDR3 comprises 13 residues. Germline V gene sequence: CDR1 SNHLY, CDR2 FYNNEI. The germline V and J ends were trimmed by 5 bases and 13 bases, with 19 bases remaining between them. As DNA, the CDR3 is TGTGCCAGCAGTATCCCCGAGGAGCCAGATAAGTATTTT. Its translation is CASSIPEEPDKYF.

The chain combines TRBV5-4 with TRBJ1-1; 8 bases agree with TRBD1. Looked up from germline, CDR1 is SGHNT and CDR2 is YYREEE (reference sequence). Trimming took 4 bases from V and 4 from J; bases not matched to a gene: 6. This CDR3 is 14 amino acids long. Here the CDR3 reads CASSKWTGTTEAFF. In DNA, the CDR3 is TGTGCCAGCAGCAAATGGACAGGGACCACTGAAGCTTTCTTT.

In the case of this clonotype: At one end, the junction sequence differs from germline, possibly due to a read error. This chain connects TRBV18 to TRBJ2-3; D possibly corresponds to TRBD1 (7 bases). From germline, CDR1 is KGHSH and CDR2 LQKENI. The CDR3 loop spans 13 amino acids. The CDR3 coding sequence is TGTGGCAGCTCACCCGCAGGGGGGGATACGCAGTATTTT. It translates to CGSSPAGGDTQYF. The full variable domain, its missing parts supplied by reference TRBV18 and TRBJ2-3, is NAGVMQNPRHLVRRRGQEARLRCSPMKGHSHVYWYRQLPEEGLKFMVYLQKENIIDESGMPKERFSAEFPKEGPSILRIQQVVRGDSAAYFCGSSPAGGDTQYFGPGTRLTVL.

The chain joins TRBV2 to TRBJ1-5, with 7 bases aligning to TRBD1. Germline V lookup: CDR1 SNHLY, CDR2 FYNNEI. V dropped 6 bases and J dropped 5; count of bases not matched to a gene: 7. The CDR3 is 14 amino acids. The CDR3 region has the DNA TGTGCCAGCAGAGGCTGGCAGGGGGATCAGCCCCAGCATTTT. Translating gives CASRGWQGDQPQHF.

The genes are TRBV7-9 and TRBJ1-2; the D is unclear. CDR3 size: 15 residues. Trimming left V 1 base short and J 0 bases short, with 9 bases between. In germline, CDR1 is SEHNR, CDR2 FQNEAQ (reference sequence). CDR3 sequence: CASSLGAGSNYGYTF. CDR3 in DNA: TGTGCCAGCAGCTTAGGGGCAGGCTCTAACTATGGCTACACCTTC.